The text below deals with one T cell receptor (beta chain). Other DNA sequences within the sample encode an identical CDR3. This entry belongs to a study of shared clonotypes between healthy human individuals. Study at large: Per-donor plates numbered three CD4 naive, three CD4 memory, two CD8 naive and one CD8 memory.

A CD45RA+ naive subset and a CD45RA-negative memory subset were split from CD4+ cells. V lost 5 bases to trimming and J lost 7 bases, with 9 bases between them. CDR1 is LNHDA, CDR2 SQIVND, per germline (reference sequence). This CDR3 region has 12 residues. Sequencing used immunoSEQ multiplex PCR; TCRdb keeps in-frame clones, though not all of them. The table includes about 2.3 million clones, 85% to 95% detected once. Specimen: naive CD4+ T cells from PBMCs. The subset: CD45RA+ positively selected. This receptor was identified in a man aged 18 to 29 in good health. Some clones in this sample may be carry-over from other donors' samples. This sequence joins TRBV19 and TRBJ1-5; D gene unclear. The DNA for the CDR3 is TGTGCCAGTAGTTCTCGGGAACAGCCCCAGCATTTT. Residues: CASSSREQPQHF.